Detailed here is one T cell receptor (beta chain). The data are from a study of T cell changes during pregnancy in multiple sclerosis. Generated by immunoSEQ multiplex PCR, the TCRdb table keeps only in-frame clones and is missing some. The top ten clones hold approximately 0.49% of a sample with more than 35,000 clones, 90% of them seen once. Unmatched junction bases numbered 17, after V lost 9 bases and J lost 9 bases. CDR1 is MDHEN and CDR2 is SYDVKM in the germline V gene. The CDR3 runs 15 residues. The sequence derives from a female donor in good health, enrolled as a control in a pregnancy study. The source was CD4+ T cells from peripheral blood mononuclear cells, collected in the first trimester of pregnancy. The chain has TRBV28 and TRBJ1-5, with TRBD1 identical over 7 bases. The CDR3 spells CASPPPGQPRGPQHF. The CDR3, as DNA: TGTGCCAGTCCTCCCCCGGGACAGCCCCGAGGGCCCCAGCATTTT. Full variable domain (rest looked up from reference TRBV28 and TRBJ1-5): DVKVTQSSRYLVKRTGEKVFLECVQDMDHENMFWYRQDPGLGLRLIYFSYDVKMKEKGDIPEGYSVSREKKERFSLILESASTNQTSMYLCASPPPGQPRGPQHFGDGTRLSIL.